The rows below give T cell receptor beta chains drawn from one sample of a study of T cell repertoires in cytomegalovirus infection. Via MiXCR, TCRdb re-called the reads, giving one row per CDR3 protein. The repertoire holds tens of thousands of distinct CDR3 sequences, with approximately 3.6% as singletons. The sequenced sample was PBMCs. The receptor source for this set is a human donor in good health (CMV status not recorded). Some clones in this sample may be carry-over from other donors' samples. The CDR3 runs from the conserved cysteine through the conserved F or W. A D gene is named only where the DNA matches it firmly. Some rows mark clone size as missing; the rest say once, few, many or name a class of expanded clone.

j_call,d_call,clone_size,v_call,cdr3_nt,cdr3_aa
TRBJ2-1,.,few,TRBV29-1,TGCAGCGTAGACACCCTAATGGGAAACAATGAGCAGTTCTTC,CSVDTLMGNNEQFF
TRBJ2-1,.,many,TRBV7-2,TGTGCCAGCAGCTTAATTTGGGACGTCGGTGAGCAGTTCTTC,CASSLIWDVGEQFF
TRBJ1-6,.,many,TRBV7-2,TGTGCCAGCAGCTTAGGGGGGGTCTCCTCACCCCTCCACTTT,CASSLGGVSSPLHF
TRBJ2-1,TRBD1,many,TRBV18,TGTGCCAGCTCACCACAGGACAGGGGGCTCTCTGAGCAGTTCTTC,CASSPQDRGLSEQFF
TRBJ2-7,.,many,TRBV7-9,TGTGCCAGCAGCCAAGCAAGCTACGAGCAGTACTTC,CASSQASYEQYF
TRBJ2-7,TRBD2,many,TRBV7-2,TGTGCCGTCGGGCGGGGGTTATACGAGCAGTACTTC,CAVGRGLYEQYF
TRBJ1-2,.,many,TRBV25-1,TGTGCCAGCAGTGAGGGTAACTATGGCTACACCTTC,CASSEGNYGYTF
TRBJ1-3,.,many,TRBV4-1,TGCGCCAGCAGCCAAGGAGGGAATGGAAACACCATATATTTT,CASSQGGNGNTIYF
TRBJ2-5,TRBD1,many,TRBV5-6,TGTGCCAGCACCGAAACAGGGGGCGAGACACAAGAGACCCAGTACTTC,CASTETGGETQETQYF
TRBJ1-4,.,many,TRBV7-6,TGTGCCAGCAGTTTCATCGATAATGAAAAACTGTTTTTT,CASSFIDNEKLFF
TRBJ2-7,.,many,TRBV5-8,TGTGCCAGCAGCGCCGGGCCTTCAAGCACCTACGAGCAGTACTTC,CASSAGPSSTYEQYF
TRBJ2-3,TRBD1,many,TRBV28,TGTGCCAGCAGTTTCGGTAGGACAGGGAGGTCAACAGATACGCAGTATTTT,CASSFGRTGRSTDTQYF
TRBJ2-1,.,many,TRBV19,TGTGCCAGTAGGCATGAGGGTCGGAGCTCCTACAATGAGCAGTTCTTC,CASRHEGRSSYNEQFF
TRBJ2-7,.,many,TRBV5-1,TGCGCCAGCAGCGGAGGGGGGGCCTCCTACGAGCAGTACTTC,CASSGGGASYEQYF
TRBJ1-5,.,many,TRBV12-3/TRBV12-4,TGTGCCAGCAGCACCGGAGGTCAGCCCCAGCATTTT,CASSTGGQPQHF
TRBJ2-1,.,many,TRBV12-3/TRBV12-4,TGTGCCAGCAGTTTACAATTCGCGGTTGAGCAGTTCTTC,CASSLQFAVEQFF
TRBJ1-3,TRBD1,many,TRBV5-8,TGTGCCAGCAGCTTGTGGACAGGGCTAAACTCTGGAAACACCATATATTTT,CASSLWTGLNSGNTIYF
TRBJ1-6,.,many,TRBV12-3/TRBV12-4,TGTGCCAGCACCGGCGCCCCCCGGTCACCCCTCCACTTT,CASTGAPRSPLHF
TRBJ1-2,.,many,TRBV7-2,TGTGCCAGCAGCGTAGACAGGCACAACTATGGCTACACCTTC,CASSVDRHNYGYTF
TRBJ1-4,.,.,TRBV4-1,TGCGCCAGCAGCCACCCAACCGACCGGGCTGAAAAACTGTTTTTT,CASSHPTDRAEKLFF
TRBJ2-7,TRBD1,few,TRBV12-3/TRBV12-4,TGTGCCAGCAGTCAATACAGGGGGTACGAGCAGTACTTC,CASSQYRGYEQYF
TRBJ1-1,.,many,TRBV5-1,TGCGCCAGCAGCCCCAATCTTTATACTGAAGCTTTCTTT,CASSPNLYTEAFF
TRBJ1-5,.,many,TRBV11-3,TGTGCCAGCAGCTTAGTTTGGCGGGGCAATCAGCCCCAGCATTTT,CASSLVWRGNQPQHF
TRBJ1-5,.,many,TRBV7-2,TGTGCCAGCAGCTTATCTGGGTTTGTCAATCAGCCCCAGCATTTT,CASSLSGFVNQPQHF
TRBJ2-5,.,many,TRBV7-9,TGTGCCAGCGGGTTGGACAGAGAAGAGACCCAGTACTTC,CASGLDREETQYF
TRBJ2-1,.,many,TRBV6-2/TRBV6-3,TGTGCCAGCAGTTACGGGCTAGCCCAAGTGCGAAATGAGCAGTTCTTC,CASSYGLAQVRNEQFF
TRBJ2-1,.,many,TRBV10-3,TGTGCCATCAGTGAGTCGACGAATGAGCAGTTCTTC,CAISESTNEQFF
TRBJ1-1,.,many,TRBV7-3,TGTGCCAGCAGCTTTCGCAGTAACACTGAAGCTTTCTTT,CASSFRSNTEAFF
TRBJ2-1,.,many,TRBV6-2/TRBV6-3,TGTGCCAGCTCATATACAGCGATCTCCTACAATGAGCAGTTCTTC,CASSYTAISYNEQFF
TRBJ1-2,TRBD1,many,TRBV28,TGTGCCAGCAGTTACACTAGAACAGGGGGCGGCTATGGCTACACCTTC,CASSYTRTGGGYGYTF
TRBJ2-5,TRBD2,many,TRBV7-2,TGTGCCAGCAGCTCCAATCCCGGGACTATACGTCCTGAGACCCAGTACTTC,CASSSNPGTIRPETQYF
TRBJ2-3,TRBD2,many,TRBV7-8,TGTGCCAGCAGCTTAGGGGCTAGCGGGAGCCTTACGCAGTATTTT,CASSLGASGSLTQYF
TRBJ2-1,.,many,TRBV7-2,TGTGCCAGCAGCTTAAAGGGGGGCGGGACTTGGAATGAGCAGTTCTTC,CASSLKGGGTWNEQFF
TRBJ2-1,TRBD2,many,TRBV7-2,TGTGCCAGCAGCCCACCGACTAGCGGGGGATATGAGCAGTTCTTC,CASSPPTSGGYEQFF
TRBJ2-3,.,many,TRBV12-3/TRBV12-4,TGTGCCAGCAGTCCCCGGGTGGGTACGCAGTATTTT,CASSPRVGTQYF
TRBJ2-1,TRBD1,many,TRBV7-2,TGTGCCAGCAGCTTCAGGGGGCTGGCCTACAATGAGCAGTTCTTC,CASSFRGLAYNEQFF
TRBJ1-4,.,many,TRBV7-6,TGTGCCAGCAGCTTCGACACGGGGCCAGCTGAAAAACTGTTTTTT,CASSFDTGPAEKLFF
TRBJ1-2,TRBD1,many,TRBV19,TGTGCCAGTAGTATTCTGGTCAGGGGGCCCCGTGGGAACTGCTACACCTTC,CASSILVRGPRGNCYTF
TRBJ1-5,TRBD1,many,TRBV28,TGTGCCAGCAGTTGGATAGGACAGGGGAATCAGCCCCAGCATTTT,CASSWIGQGNQPQHF
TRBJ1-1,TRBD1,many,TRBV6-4,TGTGCCAGCAGTGTAGGGACAGTCGGATTAATGAACACTGAAGCTTTCTTT,CASSVGTVGLMNTEAFF
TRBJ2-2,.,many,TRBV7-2,TGTGCCAGCAGCAGCCGGGGCCCGAACACCGGGGAGCTGTTTTTT,CASSSRGPNTGELFF
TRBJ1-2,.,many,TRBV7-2,TGTGCCAGCAGCTTTGAGAGGACATATGGCTACACCTTC,CASSFERTYGYTF
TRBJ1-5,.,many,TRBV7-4,TGTGCCAGCAGCTTAGAGGGGGGACTTTATAGCAATCAGCCCCAGCATTTT,CASSLEGGLYSNQPQHF
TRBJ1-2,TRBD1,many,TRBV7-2,TGTGCCAGCAGCCCGGGACAGGGGGTCGATGGCTACACCTTC,CASSPGQGVDGYTF